Given below is one T cell receptor beta chain in context. The source of the sample is a study of technical replicates of blood from several donors. The method was immunoSEQ multiplex PCR; TCRdb's version includes in-frame clones alone and lacks a portion of them. The profile covers approximately 59,000 clones, with about 95% appearing a single time and 2.5% to 3.5% taken by the ten largest. The sample consisted of PBMCs. The clonotype was recovered from a human donor in good health. Some clones in this sample may be carry-over from other donors' samples.

The CDR3 DNA follows: TGTGCCAGCACCCCAGTCGGAGGGACTGGGGCCAACGTCCTGACTTTC. This encodes CASTPVGGTGANVLTF. V usage is TRBV2 and J usage is TRBJ2-6, with D tentatively TRBD2 (6 bases). Germline V lookup: CDR1 SNHLY, CDR2 FYNNEI. V shed 7 bases and J shed 2 bases, with 15 bases lying between them. The CDR3 covers 16 residues.